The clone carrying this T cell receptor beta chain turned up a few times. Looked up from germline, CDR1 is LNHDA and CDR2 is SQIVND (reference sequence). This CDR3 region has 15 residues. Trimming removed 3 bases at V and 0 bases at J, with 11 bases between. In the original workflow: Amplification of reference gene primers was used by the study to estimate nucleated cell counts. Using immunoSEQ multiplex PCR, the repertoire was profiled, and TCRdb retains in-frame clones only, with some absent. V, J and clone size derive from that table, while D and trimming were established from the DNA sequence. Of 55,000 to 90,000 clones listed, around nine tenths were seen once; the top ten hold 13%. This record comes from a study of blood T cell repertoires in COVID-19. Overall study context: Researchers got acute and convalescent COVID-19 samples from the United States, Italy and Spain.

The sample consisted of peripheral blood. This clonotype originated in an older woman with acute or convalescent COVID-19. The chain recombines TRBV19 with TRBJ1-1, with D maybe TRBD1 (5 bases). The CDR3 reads CASSMFPGMNTEAFF. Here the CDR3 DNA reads TGTGCCAGTAGTATGTTCCCAGGGATGAACACTGAAGCTTTCTTT.